The present T cell receptor (beta chain) was sequenced within a study of blood T cell repertoires in COVID-19. Germline CDR1 LGHDT, CDR2 YNNKEL (reference sequence). CDR3 length equals 13 residues. With V trimmed by 4 bases and J by 8 bases, 4 bases remained unmatched. This table comes from immunoSEQ multiplex PCR, and its TCRdb copy is limited to in-frame clones, with some not included. Among some 250,000 clones listed, 87% were seen once. The sequence was collected from a man aged 60 to 75 who had recovered from COVID-19. The chain combines TRBV3-1 (or the pseudogene TRBV3-2) with TRBJ2-1, with 8 bases lining up with TRBD2. Sample: peripheral blood. The CDR3 here is CASSRGGGYEQFF. DNA of the CDR3: TGTGCCAGCAGCCGGGGCGGGGGGTATGAGCAGTTCTTC.